This note documents a single T cell receptor (beta chain) sequence. V lost 2 bases and J 1 base, leaving 3 bases between the germline ends. Germline V gene data show CDR1 as SNHLY and CDR2 as FYNNEI. The CDR3 length is 12 residues. The data are from a study of blood T cell repertoires in COVID-19. TCRdb's copy holds only in-frame clones and misses some; the assay was immunoSEQ multiplex PCR. The sample lists a few hundred thousand clones, 88% occurring once. The source of this sequence is a woman in her sixties or seventies with COVID-19, enrolled during active disease. The rearrangement joins TRBV2 to TRBJ2-7; D uncertain. Sequencing used peripheral blood. CDR3 nucleotide sequence: TGTGCCAGCAGTGAACTGTCCTACGAGCAGTACTTC. Translating gives CASSELSYEQYF.